This record concerns one TCR beta chain sequence. Its antigen is undetermined. These data are taken from a study of T cell repertoires in cytomegalovirus infection. Study background: In the study, CMV epitopes included recently identified HLA-C-restricted and well-studied HLA-B-restricted ones. Study findings and constraints: There were carriers of CMV plus the relevant HLA, and cumulative public TCR beta family frequency identified them. HLA-C-restricted CMV-specific TCR beta clonotypes were dominant in the ex vivo response.

V trimming: 9 bases; J trimming: 2 bases; junction bases outside the gene matches: 4. The CDR3 consists of 13 residues. Germline loops: CDR1 SEHNR, CDR2 FQNEAQ (reference sequence). From the reads, TCRdb called clonotypes with MiXCR, one entry per CDR3 protein. Of about 890,000 distinct CDR3 sequences listed, roughly 30% are singletons. This sequence was found in a human donor in good health (CMV status not recorded). Some clones in this sample may be carry-over from other donors' samples. The source material was cultured CD8+ T cells from PBMCs, sampled from culture after CMV antigen stimulation. The rearrangement links TRBV7-9 to TRBJ1-3; 7 bases are a match to TRBD1. CDR3 sequence reads: CARGQSTGNTIYF. CDR3 in DNA: TGTGCCAGGGGACAGTCCACTGGAAACACCATATATTTT. Full variable domain (missing parts from reference TRBV7-9 and TRBJ1-3): DTGVSQNPRHKITKRGQNVTFRCDPISEHNRLYWYRQTLGQGPEFLTYFQNEAQLEKSRLLSDRFSAERPKGSFSTLEIQRTEQGDSAMYLCARGQSTGNTIYFGEGSWLTVV.